This is a list of T cell receptor beta chains from one sample in a study of T cell repertoires in cytomegalovirus infection. MiXCR, run by TCRdb on the reads, gives a single entry per CDR3 protein. The sample consists of fewer than 250,000 distinct CDR3 sequences, around an eighth of them appearing once. Material: PBMCs. The receptors stem from a human donor in good health (CMV status not recorded). Some clones in this sample may be carry-over from other donors' samples. CDR3s include the opening cysteine and the closing phenylalanine or tryptophan. D genes are given only for firm matches. Expanded clones are given a class, and other clones once, few, many or no size at all.

clone_size d_call j_call v_call cdr3_aa cdr3_nt
many - TRBJ2-7 TRBV5-6 CASIVGGYEQYF TGTGCCAGCATCGTGGGGGGATACGAGCAGTACTTC
many - TRBJ2-5 TRBV28 CASSRRGRGRTTQYF TGTGCCAGCAGTCGACGTGGACGCGGGCGTACGACCCAGTACTTC
- - TRBJ1-1 TRBV20-1 CSASIRNTEAFF TGCAGTGCTAGTATCAGGAACACTGAAGCTTTCTTT
many - TRBJ2-5 TRBV12-3/TRBV12-4 CASSHQGQETQYF TGTGCCAGCAGCCATCAGGGACAAGAGACCCAGTACTTC
- - TRBJ2-6 TRBV6-5 CASMVWGNSGANVLTF TGTGCCAGCATGGTATGGGGGAACTCTGGGGCCAACGTCCTGACTTTC
few - TRBJ2-5 TRBV9 CASSVGGRIQETQYF TGTGCCAGCAGCGTGGGGGGACGGATCCAAGAGACCCAGTACTTC
many - TRBJ2-1 TRBV5-1 CASSLGGQSSYNEQFF TGCGCCAGCAGCTTGGGAGGCCAGAGCTCCTACAATGAGCAGTTCTTC
few - TRBJ2-6 TRBV11-3 CASSLGTSGANVLTF TGTGCCAGCAGCTTAGGCACCTCTGGGGCCAACGTCCTGACTTTC
- TRBD2 TRBJ2-1 TRBV28 CASGPPGPGGPYNEQFF TGTGCCAGCGGTCCTCCCGGTCCGGGAGGACCCTACAATGAGCAGTTCTTC
many - TRBJ1-4 TRBV7-2 CASSLEGWGKLFF TGTGCCAGCAGCTTAGAGGGCTGGGGAAAACTGTTTTTT
- TRBD2 TRBJ2-1 TRBV28 CASSGSGRAYNEQFF TGTGCCAGCAGTGGGAGCGGGAGGGCCTACAATGAGCAGTTCTTC
many - TRBJ2-2 TRBV28 CASKVPQGDTGELFF TGTGCCAGCAAAGTCCCCCAGGGCGACACCGGGGAGCTGTTTTTT
many - TRBJ1-5 TRBV7-2 CASSPGWQSNQPQHF TGTGCCAGCAGCCCAGGGTGGCAGAGCAATCAGCCCCAGCATTTT
many - TRBJ2-3 TRBV5-1 CASSSTGSVDTQYF TGCGCCAGCAGCTCAACAGGGTCGGTGGATACGCAGTATTTT
few TRBD1 TRBJ1-2 TRBV6-1 CASSTGQGWNYGYTF TGTGCCAGCAGTACTGGACAGGGGTGGAACTATGGCTACACCTTC
- - TRBJ2-6 TRBV20-1 CSARDEGDSGANVLTF TGCAGTGCTAGAGATGAGGGCGACTCTGGGGCCAACGTCCTGACTTTC
- - TRBJ1-2 TRBV20-1 CSASKQGGDYGYTF TGCAGTGCTAGTAAACAGGGAGGAGACTATGGCTACACCTTC
many - TRBJ1-5 TRBV2 CASSEDGSHQPQHF TGTGCCAGCAGTGAAGACGGCAGTCATCAGCCCCAGCATTTT
many TRBD2 TRBJ2-5 TRBV6-2/TRBV6-3 CATSGSRETQYF TGTGCCACAAGCGGGAGTAGGGAGACCCAGTACTTC
- TRBD1 TRBJ1-1 TRBV5-1 CASSPEQGALTEAFF TGCGCCAGCAGCCCGGAACAGGGGGCGTTAACTGAAGCTTTCTTT
many - TRBJ1-6 TRBV7-2 CASSPGVPGDSPLHF TGTGCCAGCAGCCCCGGGGTTCCTGGGGATTCACCCCTCCACTTT
many - TRBJ2-2 TRBV2 CASSGAGGSDGELFF TGTGCCAGCAGTGGGGCCGGAGGGAGCGACGGGGAGCTGTTTTTT
- TRBD2 TRBJ2-1 TRBV25-1 CASSEFAGASYNEQFF TGTGCCAGCAGTGAATTCGCGGGAGCCTCCTACAATGAGCAGTTCTTC
- - TRBJ2-3 TRBV20-1 CSARTTDTPYF TGCAGTGCTAGAACAACAGATACGCCGTATTTT
- - TRBJ2-7 TRBV7-9 CASSLVRNSHEHYF TGTGCCAGCAGCTTAGTGAGAAATTCCCACGAGCACTACTTC
many TRBD2 TRBJ2-3 TRBV12-3/TRBV12-4 CASSSGTSGGVWRTDTQYF TGTGCCAGCAGTTCCGGGACTAGCGGGGGGGTATGGAGGACAGATACGCAGTATTTT